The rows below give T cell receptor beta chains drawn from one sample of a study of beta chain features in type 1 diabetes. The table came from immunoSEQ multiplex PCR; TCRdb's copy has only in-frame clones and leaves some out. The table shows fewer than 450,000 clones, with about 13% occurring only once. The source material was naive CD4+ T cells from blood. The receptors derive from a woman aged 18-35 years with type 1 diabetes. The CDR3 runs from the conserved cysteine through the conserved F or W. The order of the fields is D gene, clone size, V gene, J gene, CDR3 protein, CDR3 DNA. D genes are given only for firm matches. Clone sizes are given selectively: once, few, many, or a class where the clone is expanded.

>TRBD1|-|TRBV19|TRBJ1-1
CASSDRVYTEAFF
TGTGCCAGTAGTGACAGGGTCTACACTGAAGCTTTCTTT
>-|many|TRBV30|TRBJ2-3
CAWTGPDTQYF
TGTGCCTGGACTGGGCCAGATACGCAGTATTTT
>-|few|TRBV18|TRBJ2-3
CASSSLFTDTQYF
TGTGCCAGCTCATCACTATTCACAGATACGCAGTATTTT
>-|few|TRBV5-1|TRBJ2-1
CASSLVGVSEQFF
TGCGCCAGCAGCTTGGTAGGGGTATCGGAGCAGTTCTTC
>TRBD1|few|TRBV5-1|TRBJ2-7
CASSPGQGAYEQYF
TGCGCCAGCAGCCCGGGACAGGGAGCGTACGAGCAGTACTTC
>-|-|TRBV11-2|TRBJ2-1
CASSYTGVASYNEQFF
TGTGCCAGCAGCTATACGGGAGTGGCCTCCTACAATGAGCAGTTCTTC
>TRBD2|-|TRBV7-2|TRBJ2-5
CASSLALLAGGLGTQYF
TGTGCCAGCAGCTTAGCCCTCTTAGCGGGAGGACTAGGGACCCAGTACTTC
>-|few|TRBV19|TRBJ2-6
CASSLEHHRSGANVLTF
TGTGCCAGTAGTTTAGAACACCACCGCTCTGGGGCCAACGTCCTGACTTTC
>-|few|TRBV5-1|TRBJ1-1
CASSFAQGNTEAFF
TGCGCCAGCAGCTTCGCCCAGGGGAACACTGAAGCTTTCTTT
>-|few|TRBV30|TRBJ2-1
CAWSRRENEQFF
TGTGCCTGGAGTCGACGGGAGAATGAGCAGTTCTTC
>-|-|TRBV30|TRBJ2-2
CAWKGVGELFF
TGTGCCTGGAAAGGGGTTGGGGAGCTGTTTTTT
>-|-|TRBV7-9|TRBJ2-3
CASNLGLVATDTQYF
TGTGCCAGCAACCTTGGCCTTGTTGCCACAGATACGCAGTATTTT
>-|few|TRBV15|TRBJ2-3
CATGKRTSTDTQYF
TGTGCCACCGGAAAGCGGACTAGCACAGATACGCAGTATTTT
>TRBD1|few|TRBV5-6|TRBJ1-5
CASSLGQGVRQPQHF
TGTGCCAGCAGCTTGGGGCAGGGGGTTAGGCAGCCCCAGCATTTT
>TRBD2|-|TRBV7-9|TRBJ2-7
CASSLGPSGKQYF
TGTGCCAGCAGCTTAGGACCTAGCGGCAAGCAGTACTTC
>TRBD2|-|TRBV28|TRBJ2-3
CASSFLGAGGGDTQYF
TGTGCCAGCAGTTTCCTCGGTGCGGGAGGCGGAGATACGCAGTATTTT
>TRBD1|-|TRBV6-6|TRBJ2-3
CASSYHRGSGEDTQYF
TGTGCCAGCAGTTACCACAGGGGGTCGGGAGAAGATACGCAGTATTTT
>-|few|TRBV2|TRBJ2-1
CASTRGSGYNEQFF
TGTGCCAGCACCCGGGGGAGCGGGTACAATGAGCAGTTCTTC
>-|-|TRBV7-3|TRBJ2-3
CASSFGGSTDTQYF
TGTGCCAGCAGCTTCGGGGGAAGCACAGATACGCAGTATTTT
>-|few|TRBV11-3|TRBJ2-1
CASSLAQGNNEQFF
TGTGCCAGCAGCTTAGCTCAGGGGAACAATGAGCAGTTCTTC
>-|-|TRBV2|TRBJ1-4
CASSEARGVKFF
TGTGCCAGCAGTGAAGCACGCGGGGTTAAGTTTTTT
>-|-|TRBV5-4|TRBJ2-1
CASSFGHLSSYNEQFF
TGTGCCAGCAGCTTCGGACACCTGAGCTCCTACAATGAGCAGTTCTTC
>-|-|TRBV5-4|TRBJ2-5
CASSLFGGGTQYF
TGTGCCAGCAGCTTGTTCGGGGGAGGGACCCAGTACTTC
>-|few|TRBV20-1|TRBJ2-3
CSARADTQYF
TGCAGTGCCCGTGCAGATACGCAGTATTTT
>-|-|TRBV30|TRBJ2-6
CAWSPGISGANVLTF
TGTGCCTGGAGTCCAGGAATCTCTGGGGCCAACGTCCTGACTTTC
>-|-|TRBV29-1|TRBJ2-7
CSVDSGNRAYEQYF
TGCAGCGTTGACTCCGGGAACCGAGCCTACGAGCAGTACTTC
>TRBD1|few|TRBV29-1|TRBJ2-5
CSVEWTGQETQYF
TGCAGCGTTGAATGGACAGGGCAAGAGACCCAGTACTTC
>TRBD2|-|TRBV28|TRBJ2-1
CASSLRPGLGNNEQFF
TGTGCCAGCAGTCTCCGCCCGGGACTAGGTAACAATGAGCAGTTCTTC
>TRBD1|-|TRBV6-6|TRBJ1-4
CASSYGDRTTNEKLFF
TGTGCCAGCAGTTACGGGGACAGGACGACTAATGAAAAACTGTTTTTT
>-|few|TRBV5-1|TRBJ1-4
CASSLEQGPATNEKLFF
TGCGCCAGCAGCCTCGAACAGGGCCCCGCAACTAATGAAAAACTGTTTTTT
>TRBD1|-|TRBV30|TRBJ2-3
CAWRQGRTDTQYF
TGTGCCTGGAGACAGGGGCGCACAGATACGCAGTATTTT
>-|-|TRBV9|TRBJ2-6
CASSLLTAGANVLTF
TGTGCCAGCAGCCTATTGACAGCTGGGGCCAACGTCCTGACTTTC
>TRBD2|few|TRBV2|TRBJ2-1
CASRTGGRDEQFF
TGTGCCAGCAGGACGGGAGGGCGCGATGAGCAGTTCTTC
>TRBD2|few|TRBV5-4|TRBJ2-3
CASSLWSSGMTDTQYF
TGTGCCAGCAGCTTGTGGTCTAGCGGGATGACAGATACGCAGTATTTT
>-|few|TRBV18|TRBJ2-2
CASSPPGSTVRGTGELFF
TGTGCCAGCTCACCACCGGGTTCGACCGTCCGGGGCACCGGGGAGCTGTTTTTT
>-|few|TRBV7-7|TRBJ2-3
CASSLAGGNTQYF
TGTGCCAGCAGCTTAGCCGGCGGGAATACGCAGTATTTT
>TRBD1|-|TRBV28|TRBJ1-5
CASSLGQRDQPQHF
TGTGCCAGCAGTTTGGGACAGAGGGATCAGCCCCAGCATTTT
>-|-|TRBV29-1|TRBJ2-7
CSVGGRISYEQYF
TGCAGCGTCGGGGGACGGATCTCCTACGAGCAGTACTTC
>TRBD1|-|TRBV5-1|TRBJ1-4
CASSLGQGRAEKLFF
TGCGCCAGCAGCCTGGGACAGGGCCGAGCTGAAAAACTGTTTTTT
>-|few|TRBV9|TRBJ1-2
CASSAMLEEGGYGYTF
TGTGCCAGCAGCGCCATGCTAGAAGAGGGTGGGTATGGCTACACCTTC
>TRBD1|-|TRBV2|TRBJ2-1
CASSERQGAYNEQFF
TGTGCCAGCAGTGAAAGGCAGGGGGCCTACAATGAGCAGTTCTTC
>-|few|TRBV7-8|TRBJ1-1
CASSYRAEGKGTEAFF
TGTGCCAGCAGCTACCGGGCGGAGGGCAAGGGCACTGAAGCTTTCTTT
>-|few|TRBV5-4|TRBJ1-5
CASSLGGREGRQPQHF
TGTGCCAGCAGCTTGGGGGGCAGGGAGGGTCGGCAGCCCCAGCATTTT
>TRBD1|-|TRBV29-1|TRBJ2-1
CSVARTGVASEQFF
TGCAGCGTTGCCCGGACAGGGGTGGCGAGTGAGCAGTTCTTC
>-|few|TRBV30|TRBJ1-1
CAGMTGNTEAFF
TGTGCCGGAATGACAGGGAACACTGAAGCTTTCTTT
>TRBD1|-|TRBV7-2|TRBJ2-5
CASSPRTGSETQYF
TGTGCCAGCAGCCCACGGACAGGGAGCGAGACCCAGTACTTC
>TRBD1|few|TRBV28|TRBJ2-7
CASSPGDRDRGREQYF
TGTGCCAGCAGCCCCGGCGACCGGGACAGGGGGCGGGAGCAGTACTTC
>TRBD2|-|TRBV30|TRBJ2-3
CAWNSRRTSGRTGTDTQYF
TGTGCCTGGAATTCTAGGCGAACTAGCGGGAGGACCGGAACGGATACGCAGTATTTT
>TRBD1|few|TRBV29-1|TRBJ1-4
CSVTNQGAGEKLFF
TGCAGCGTGACGAATCAGGGGGCAGGAGAAAAACTGTTTTTT
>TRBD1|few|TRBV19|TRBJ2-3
CASSRDREDTQYF
TGTGCCAGTAGTCGGGACAGGGAGGATACGCAGTATTTT
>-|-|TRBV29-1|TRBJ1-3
CSASQAGNIIYF
TGCAGCGCGAGTCAGGCTGGAAACATCATATATTTT
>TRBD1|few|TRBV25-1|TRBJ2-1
CASSARDRPRNEQFF
TGTGCCAGCAGTGCTCGGGACAGACCTCGGAATGAGCAGTTCTTC
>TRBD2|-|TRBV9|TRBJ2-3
CASSVRLAGVADTQYF
TGTGCCAGCAGCGTCAGACTAGCGGGAGTAGCAGATACGCAGTATTTT
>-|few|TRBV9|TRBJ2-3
CASSVAGGRGTDTQYF
TGTGCCAGCAGCGTAGCCGGTGGCAGAGGGACAGATACGCAGTATTTT
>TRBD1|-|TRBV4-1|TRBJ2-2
CASRTTGVAGELFF
TGCGCCAGCAGAACTACAGGGGTCGCCGGGGAGCTGTTTTTT